These 21 T cell receptor beta chains originate from one sample sequenced in a study of T cell repertoires in cytomegalovirus infection. One entry per CDR3 protein, called by TCRdb with MiXCR from the reads. The sample has hundreds of thousands of distinct CDR3 sequences, approximately 24% seen once; the top ten hold 6.5% to 10%. Input material: CD8+ T cells from PBMCs. The receptors derive from a human donor in good health (CMV status not recorded). Some clones in this sample may be carry-over from other donors' samples.

This clonotype was counted a few times. This chain links TRBV5-5 with TRBJ1-4; TRBD1 matches 8 bases. J gave up 7 bases and V 5 bases, and 10 bases lay outside the gene matches. CDR1 is SGHKS and CDR2 is YYEKEE in the germline V gene (reference sequence). The CDR3 runs to 15 residues. Here the CDR3 reads CASRKYRGTSEKLFF. The CDR3 DNA reads TGTGCCAGCAGGAAATACAGGGGGACGAGTGAAAAACTGTTTTTT.

This chain joins TRBV19 and TRBJ2-7; D unclear. The germline V gene has CDR1 LNHDA and CDR2 SQIVND (reference sequence). CDR3 size: 13 residues. V shed 7 bases and J shed 2 bases, with 12 bases lying between them. The CDR3 reads CASNPGPTYEQYF. The CDR3 nucleotides read TGTGCCAGTAACCCAGGACCCACCTACGAGCAGTACTTC.

The rearrangement uses TRBV4-3 and TRBJ2-5; TRBD1 matches 7 bases. The length of the CDR3 is 17 residues. Germline V lookup: CDR1 LGHNA, CDR2 YSLEER. V shed 0 bases and J 7 bases; nucleotides not matched to a gene: 14. CDR3 residues: CASSQEWTGLGWVTQYF. The CDR3 DNA reads TGCGCCAGCAGCCAAGAATGGACAGGCCTTGGATGGGTGACCCAGTACTTC.

The chain carries TRBV12-3 or TRBV12-4 and TRBJ1-2; the D gene is possibly TRBD1 (5 bases). This CDR3 is 14 amino acids long. Trimming removed 3 bases at V and 7 bases at J, with 15 bases between. Written as DNA, the CDR3 is TGTGCCAGCAGTTTGGGGCAGGGTCAACTTGGCTACACCTTC. This gives the protein CASSLGQGQLGYTF.

In the case of this clonotype: Just one base apart from a much larger clone, this may be a read error. CDR3 bases: TGTGCCATCATTGTCTCCAGGGGCAGCTCCTACAATGAGCAGTTCTTC. Translated: CAIIVSRGSSYNEQFF. This rearrangement joins TRBV10-3 to TRBJ2-1; D might be TRBD1 (6 bases). The CDR3 consists of 16 residues. The V gene lost 7 bases and the J gene lost 0 bases, with 16 bases spanning the gap. From germline, CDR1 is ENHRY and CDR2 SYGVKD.

The chain couples TRBV12-3 or TRBV12-4 to TRBJ2-7; 10 nucleotides line up with TRBD1. The trim removed 4 bases at V and 2 bases at J, leaving 5 bases unmatched. The CDR3 contains 15 residues. The CDR3 DNA reads as TGTGCCAGCAGTTCAGGGACAGGGGATGCCTACGAGCAGTACTTC. Its protein is CASSSGTGDAYEQYF.

The gene calls are TRBV7-6 and TRBJ2-1; 11 nucleotides agree with TRBD2. The V and J ends lost 6 bases and 8 bases, in that order; junction bases with no gene match: 12. Germline V lookup: CDR1 SGHVS, CDR2 FNYEAQ. This CDR3 region has 16 residues. The CDR3 protein is CASSPISGGVIDEQFF. CDR3 bases: TGTGCCAGCAGTCCGATTAGCGGGGGGGTGATAGATGAGCAGTTCTTC.

This clonotype came up many times. The gene calls are TRBV7-6 and TRBJ1-6; D is uncertain. The CDR3 extends over 17 amino acids. Trimming pared 0 bases from V and 3 bases from J, leaving 12 bases between. From germline, CDR1 is SGHVS and CDR2 FNYEAQ. In nucleotides, the CDR3 is TGTGCCAGCAGCTTAGCTGAAGGGTTTAGCTATAATTCACCCCTCCACTTT. Amino acids: CASSLAEGFSYNSPLHF.

Comment on this clonotype: This may stem from a read error, because a much larger clone lies one nucleotide away. The chain combines TRBV7-8 with TRBJ2-3; 9 bases are shared with TRBD2. The CDR3 sequence is 19 residues long. Germline CDR1 SGHVS, CDR2 FQNEAQ. CDR3 nucleotide sequence: TGTGCCAGCAGCTTAGGGGCAGCGGGGGGATTGGATAGCACAGATATGCAGTATTTT. Translation gives CASSLGAAGGLDSTDMQYF.

With respect to this clonotype: Sequence at one end of the junction differs from germline and may be a read error. The J gene is TRBJ1-2, the V gene TRBV14; 11 nucleotides match TRBD1. CDR1 and CDR2 (germline): SGHDN, FVKESK. CDR3 length equals 15 residues. As DNA, the CDR3 is TGTGCCAGCAGCCAACGGGGACAGGGGGTCGGTGGCTACATCTTC. The encoded protein is CASSQRGQGVGGYIF.

A few counts support this clonotype. The V and J genes are TRBV6-6 and TRBJ1-1, with 10 bases lining up with TRBD1. V was pared by 5 bases and J by 1 base, with 10 bases of the junction left unmatched. CDR1 and CDR2 (germline): MNHNY, SVGAGI (reference sequence). The CDR3 length is 17 residues. The CDR3 here is CASSIPGTGVKNTEAFF. The CDR3 DNA follows: TGTGCCAGCAGTATACCCGGGACAGGGGTAAAGAACACTGAAGCTTTCTTT.

The chain recombines TRBV28 with TRBJ2-1; the D gene is possibly TRBD1 (6 bases). This CDR3 comprises 15 residues. Germline assignment: CDR1 MDHEN and CDR2 SYDVKM. Trimming shortened V by 3 bases and J by 4 bases, and 13 bases separated the two germline ends. This CDR3 is CASSLQGPLYNEQFF. The CDR3 bases are TGTGCCAGCAGTTTGCAGGGGCCCTTGTACAATGAGCAGTTCTTC.

This clonotype came up many times. The rearrangement uses TRBV28 and TRBJ2-7; 7 nucleotides agree with TRBD1. After removal of 4 bases from V and 1 base from J, the junction contained 7 bases not matched to a gene. CDR3 size: 15 residues. The germline CDR1 and CDR2 sequences are MDHEN and SYDVKM. The CDR3 bases are TGTGCCAGCAGTTCGACAGGGATCCTTTCCTACGAGCAGTACGTC. Translation gives CASSSTGILSYEQYV.

This clonotype has a count of ten or more. Here the CDR3 DNA reads TGTGCCAGTAGTATTGGCCAGTCCAATCAGCCCCAGCATTTT. Translating gives CASSIGQSNQPQHF. This chain uses TRBV19 with TRBJ1-5; no clear D gene. CDR1 and CDR2 (germline): LNHDA, SQIVND (reference sequence). V was trimmed by 3 bases and J by 3 bases, leaving 9 bases between them. The CDR3 extends over 14 amino acids.

This clonotype was found many times. The CDR3 sequence: CASSYPPEYQETQYF. The CDR3 DNA reads TGTGCCAGCAGCTACCCGCCGGAGTACCAAGAGACCCAGTACTTC. This chain links TRBV7-8 with TRBJ2-5, with D uncertain. The CDR3 is made up of 15 amino acids. Per the germline V gene, CDR1 is SGHVS and CDR2 is FQNEAQ. Trimming took 4 bases from V and 0 from J, leaving 12 bases between them.

The count of this clonotype is one. The chain joins TRBV20-1 to TRBJ1-2; TRBD1 is a possible D gene (5 bases). V lost 6 bases and J 5 bases, leaving 13 bases between the germline ends. The CDR3 consists of 12 residues. CDR1 and CDR2 (germline): DFQATT, SNEGSKA (reference sequence). CDR3 sequence reads: CSATQQAYGYTF. The CDR3 coding sequence is TGCAGTGCAACCCAACAGGCGTATGGCTACACCTTC.

The CDR3 region is CASRTGTGDVGYTF. The CDR3, as DNA: TGTGCCAGTAGGACCGGGACAGGAGACGTTGGCTACACCTTC. The gene calls are TRBV19 and TRBJ1-2, with 8 positions matching TRBD1. The CDR3 covers 14 residues. V dropped 6 bases and J dropped 7; count of bases not matched to a gene: 10. Germline lookup yields CDR1 LNHDA and CDR2 SQIVND (reference sequence).

The genes are TRBV19 and TRBJ1-1; D is unresolved. The CDR3 consists of 15 residues. Trimming left V 1 base short and J 1 base short, with 10 bases between. The germline CDR1 and CDR2 sequences are LNHDA and SQIVND (reference sequence). This CDR3 reads CASSIGAHKNTEAFF. CDR3 nucleotide sequence: TGTGCCAGTAGTATAGGCGCCCATAAGAACACTGAAGCTTTCTTT. The entire variable domain, with the rest obtained from reference TRBV19 and TRBJ1-1, is as follows: DGGITQSPKYLFRKEGQNVTLSCEQNLNHDAMYWYRQDPGQGLRLIYYSQIVNDFQKGDIAEGYSVSREKKESFPLTVTSAQKNPTAFYLCASSIGAHKNTEAFFGQGTRLTVV.

This chain uses TRBV29-1 with TRBJ1-3; possible D gene TRBD1, 5 bases. The length of the CDR3 is 16 residues. V was shortened by 4 bases and J by 0 bases, with 16 bases between the two germline ends. In germline, CDR1 is SQVTM, CDR2 ANQGSEA. CDR3 region: CSVGGTSDFSGNTIYF. Written as DNA, the CDR3 is TGCAGCGTTGGTGGGACTTCCGATTTCTCTGGAAACACCATATATTTT.

J is TRBJ1-2 and V is TRBV29-1, with TRBD1 matching over 8 bases. The germline CDR1 and CDR2 sequences are SQVTM and ANQGSEA. The CDR3 totals 15 residues. V lost 1 base and J lost 3; bases outside the gene matches: 7. CDR3 residues: CSVEGRQGADYGYTF. The CDR3 bases are TGCAGCGTTGAAGGCAGGCAGGGGGCTGACTATGGCTACACCTTC.

This clonotype was seen at least ten times. The chain links TRBV6-1 to TRBJ2-5; perhaps D is TRBD1 or TRBD2 (6 bases each). Trimming left V 4 bases short and J 5 bases short, with 14 bases between. CDR1 is MNHNS and CDR2 is SASEGT in the germline V gene. The CDR3 contains 14 residues. The CDR3 reads CASSGYGGSETQYF. DNA of the CDR3: TGTGCCAGCAGTGGGTACGGGGGCTCCGAGACCCAGTACTTC.